These T cell receptor beta chains were read from a single sample in a study of T cells expressing NK-cell markers. Reanalyzing the 5' RACE reads, TCRdb keeps one entry per CDR3 protein, without DNA. The sample holds under 500,000 distinct CDR3 sequences. The sequencing sample was made of blood T cells: a sorted CD56 or NKG2C T cell subset, CD4+ or CD8+ T cells, or bulk PBMC T cells (not recorded which). The receptors come from a woman aged 18-69 years in good health. The CDR3 runs from the conserved cysteine through the conserved F or W.

v_gene	j_gene	CDR3aa
TRBV5-6	TRBJ2-1	CASSPGPFSYNEQFF
TRBV19	TRBJ1-1	CASSIFHSPSTEAFF
TRBV30	TRBJ1-1	CAWNRPGPLNTEAFF
TRBV6-1	TRBJ2-5	CASQLMGSFETQYF
TRBV25-1	TRBJ2-7	CASRADRPSYEQYF
TRBV7-3	TRBJ2-2	CASSLKAIITEEVLLTGELFF
TRBV5-1	TRBJ2-1	CASSFQTSGEYEQFF
TRBV20-1	TRBJ1-1	CSAGWRTADTEAFF
TRBV10-3	TRBJ2-1	CAISGTNNEQFF
TRBV29-1	TRBJ2-4	CSASSGGVNIQYF
TRBV20-1	TRBJ2-3	CSAGRAGDTQYF
TRBV7-9	TRBJ1-1	CASSLASTDEAFF
TRBV20-1	TRBJ2-4	CSAKGGVRRGSLYF
TRBV25-1	TRBJ1-1	CASSEYDRDTEAFF